Each of the 19 T cell receptor beta chains below was sequenced from the same sample in a study of T-cell reconstitution after alpha-beta-depleted transplantation in children. During its preparation, the TCRbeta library received unique molecular identifiers. MiXCR, run by TCRdb on the PCR reads, gives a single entry per CDR3 protein. The sample shows about 610,000 distinct CDR3 sequences, roughly 10% of them seen only once. This specimen consisted of PBMCs from the stem cell graft donor, obtained from the stem cell graft. These receptors originate from a human donor who donated a stem cell graft to a child with acute myeloid leukemia.

V is TRBV12-3 or TRBV12-4 and J is TRBJ1-1, with D uncertain. V lost 6 bases and J lost 4, with 12 bases in between. The CDR3 length is 13 residues. The CDR3 nucleotides read TGTGCCAGCAGACCTTTAAGGAGCACTGAAGCTTTCTTT. It translates to CASRPLRSTEAFF.

Ten or more counts support this clonotype. V and J are TRBV9 and TRBJ2-7; D is possibly TRBD1 or TRBD2 (6 bases each). Germline assignment: CDR1 SGDLS and CDR2 YYNGEE. Trimming shortened V by 4 bases and J by 5 bases, and 16 bases separated the two germline ends. This CDR3 contains 14 residues. The CDR3, as DNA: TGTGCCAGCAGCTCAGAGGGGGGTCTCCACGAGCAGTACTTC. Translating gives CASSSEGGLHEQYF.

This clonotype was detected many times. The chain has TRBV10-2 and TRBJ2-7; D perhaps matches TRBD1 (6 bases). CDR1 and CDR2 from the germline V gene are WSHSY and SAAADI. This CDR3 contains 14 residues. Trimming pared 6 bases from V and 2 bases from J, leaving 14 bases between. The CDR3 nucleotides are TGCGCCAGCAGGGAAACCGGGACAACCTACGAGCAGTACTTC. This sequence encodes CASRETGTTYEQYF.

This clonotype has just a few counts. J is TRBJ2-5 and V is TRBV20-1; 9 bases align to TRBD2. Germline loops: CDR1 DFQATT, CDR2 SNEGSKA (reference sequence). CDR3 length: 15 amino acids. The chain's CDR3 is CGRTTSNSGRKTQYF. DNA for the CDR3: TGCGGCCGAACCACGTCGAATAGCGGGAGAAAGACCCAGTACTTC.

Only a few counts were recorded for this clonotype. The chain links TRBV20-1 to TRBJ2-1, with TRBD2 matching over 7 bases. This CDR3 is 16 amino acids long. V lost 3 bases, J lost 8 bases, and 16 bases stayed unmatched. Germline V gene data show CDR1 as DFQATT and CDR2 as SNEGSKA (reference sequence). CDR3 DNA: TGCAGTGCTAGGCTGGGACTATTCGCAAAAGGTGATGAGCAGTTCTTC. Its translation is CSARLGLFAKGDEQFF.

The chain couples TRBV20-1 to TRBJ2-7, with a possible D match to TRBD2 (6 bases). Trimming pared 0 bases from V and 1 base from J, leaving 13 bases between. The CDR3 is 15 amino acids. The germline CDR1 and CDR2 sequences are DFQATT and SNEGSKA (reference sequence). CDR3 nucleotide sequence: TGCAGTGCTAGAGATCTCAAGGGGAGGTCCTACGAGCAGTACTTC. As protein: CSARDLKGRSYEQYF.

The rearrangement uses TRBV12-3 or TRBV12-4 and TRBJ2-1, with 13 bases lining up with TRBD2. J lost 7 bases, V lost 4 bases, and 7 bases had no gene match. CDR3 length: 16 amino acids. CDR3: CASSWTSGRRGNEQFF. CDR3 sequence (DNA): TGTGCCAGCAGTTGGACTAGCGGGAGACGTGGGAATGAGCAGTTCTTC.

This clonotype came up a few times. The gene calls are TRBV6-1 and TRBJ2-7; D is perhaps TRBD1 (5 bases). The CDR3 contains 13 residues. V lost 6 bases and J lost 1, with 10 bases in between. Looked up from germline, CDR1 is MNHNS and CDR2 is SASEGT. CDR3: CASRDRQSYEQYF. In nucleotides, the CDR3 is TGTGCCAGCAGAGATAGACAGTCCTACGAGCAGTACTTC.

This clonotype was detected a few times. The gene calls are TRBV24-1 and TRBJ1-5; 8 bases are a match to TRBD1. The V and J ends lost 7 bases and 6 bases, in that order; junction bases with no gene match: 7. This CDR3 has 14 residues. Germline V gene sequence: CDR1 KGHDR, CDR2 SFDVKD. CDR3 protein: CATSDRGESQPQHF. CDR3 DNA: TGTGCCACCAGCGACAGGGGAGAAAGTCAGCCCCAGCATTTT.

The chain employs TRBV20-1 and TRBJ1-5; weak D call: TRBD1 (5 bases). This CDR3 is 15 amino acids long. CDR1 is DFQATT and CDR2 is SNEGSKA in the germline V gene (reference sequence). Trimming took 6 bases from V and 0 from J, leaving 15 bases between them. In nucleotides, the CDR3 is TGCAGTGCCCGGGGGGTTACCAATAGCAATCAGCCCCAGCATTTT. Translating gives CSARGVTNSNQPQHF.

In its sample, this clonotype was seen a few times. CDR3 amino acids: CASSPGTGDHEQYF. The DNA of the CDR3 is TGTGCCAGCAGCCCCGGGACAGGGGACCACGAGCAGTACTTC. J is TRBJ2-7 and V is TRBV2; 10 bases fit TRBD1. The CDR3 contains 14 residues. The germline V gene has CDR1 SNHLY and CDR2 FYNNEI. J was trimmed by 5 bases and V by 6 bases; bases with no gene match: 7.

About this clonotype: Mismatch with germline at one junction end may stem from a read error. The chain uses TRBV29-1 and TRBJ2-1; a weak D match, TRBD2 (6 bases). This CDR3 is 12 amino acids long. Germline V gene sequence: CDR1 SQVTM, CDR2 ANQGSEA. The CDR3 region has the DNA TGCAGCGTCGAAGGACTATCCTATGAGCAGTTCTTC. It codes for CSVEGLSYEQFF.

About this clonotype itself: One junction end does not reproduce the germline sequence, and a read error may be involved. The chain is built from TRBV4-3 and TRBJ2-1; 9 positions agree with TRBD2. Per germline, CDR1 LGHNA and CDR2 YSLEER. The CDR3 spans 15 residues. The CDR3 region has the DNA TGCGCCAGCAGCCGGACTAGCGCCGCCTACAATGAGCAGTTGTTC. As protein: CASSRTSAAYNEQLF.

This chain links TRBV6-5 with TRBJ2-5; no firm D call. The CDR3 consists of 14 residues. CDR1 and CDR2 from the germline V gene are MNHEY and SVGAGI. V lost 2 bases and J 4 bases, leaving 11 bases between the germline ends. The CDR3 sequence: CASSYGLSGETQYF. CDR3 nucleotide sequence: TGTGCCAGCAGTTACGGCCTTAGTGGAGAGACCCAGTACTTC.

This clonotype has more than one count but fewer than ten. The V call is TRBV11-2, the J call TRBJ2-1; 8 bases are shared with TRBD2. CDR3 size: 15 residues. The V and J ends lost 1 base and 4 bases, in that order; junction bases with no gene match: 3. Per the germline V gene, CDR1 is SGHAT and CDR2 is FQNNGV. CDR3 amino acids: CASSLGGGRYNEQFF. CDR3 nucleotides: TGTGCCAGCAGCTTAGGCGGCGGGAGGTACAATGAGCAGTTCTTC.

This chain uses TRBV4-2 with TRBJ2-3; 12 bases line up with TRBD2. The CDR3 has 16 amino acids. Trimming at V came to 3 bases and at J to 3 bases, leaving 4 bases not matched to a gene. The germline CDR1 and CDR2 sequences are LGHNA and YNFKEQ. CDR3 region: CASSQRTSGVTDTQYF. Here the CDR3 DNA reads TGTGCCAGCAGCCAGAGGACTAGCGGGGTGACAGATACGCAGTATTTT.

This clonotype occurred many times. The chain's CDR3 is CASTPEEGISSPLHF. CDR3 bases: TGTGCCAGCACCCCCGAGGAGGGTATCAGTTCACCCCTCCACTTT. The chain couples TRBV25-1 to TRBJ1-6; D unresolved. This CDR3 has 15 residues. Germline lookup yields CDR1 MGHDK and CDR2 SYGVNS. V was shortened by 7 bases and J by 9 bases, with 19 bases between the two germline ends.

This clonotype was recorded a few times. The genes are TRBV6-2 or TRBV6-3 and TRBJ1-2; D uncertain. The CDR3 has 13 residues. The V gene lost 4 bases and the J gene lost 3 bases, with 9 bases spanning the gap. Germline-derived CDR1 and CDR2 are MNHEY and SVGEGT. In nucleotides, the CDR3 is TGTGCCAGCAGTTGGACTGGGTACTATGGCTACACCTTC. This translates into CASSWTGYYGYTF.

The chain joins TRBV20-1 to TRBJ1-3; D may be TRBD1 (5 bases). CDR3 length: 14 residues. Trimming took off 3 bases at V and 0 bases at J, with 9 bases between the two ends. Germline V lookup: CDR1 DFQATT, CDR2 SNEGSKA (reference sequence). CDR3 nucleotides: TGCAGTGCTAGCCCCGGGGGCTCTGGAAACACCATATATTTT. It codes for CSASPGGSGNTIYF.